This T cell receptor beta chain was profiled in a study of blood T cell repertoires in COVID-19. Sequencing used immunoSEQ multiplex PCR; TCRdb keeps in-frame clones, though not all of them. Found here are about 300,000 clones, more than 75% of them singletons; the top ten hold approximately 4.1%. Living in 24 US areas, the participants were between about 18 and 100 years of age. Trimming cost V 4 bases and J 4 bases; bases outside gene matches: 7. This CDR3 is 14 amino acids long. Germline-derived CDR1 and CDR2 are SGHRS and YFSETQ. The sequenced material came from PBMCs or T cells enriched from blood (not recorded which). The rearrangement uses TRBV5-1 and TRBJ2-5; TRBD1 aligns across 7 bases. The source is a man aged 25-40 years who had recovered from COVID-19. In DNA, the CDR3 is TGCGCCAGCAGCCCGGGGACAGTTGGAGAGACCCAGTACTTC. As protein: CASSPGTVGETQYF.